This T cell receptor (beta chain) emerged from a study of T cells after yellow fever vaccination. Findings of the study overall: Clones from primary vaccination mostly reappeared after the booster (less than 98% CD4, about 85% CD8).

The germline gives CDR1 SEHNR, CDR2 FQNEAQ (reference sequence). This CDR3 spans 15 amino acids. J was trimmed by 9 bases and V by 3 bases; bases with no gene match: 9. One entry per CDR3 protein results from TCRdb running MiXCR on the 5' RACE reads. The table lists under 300,000 distinct CDR3 sequences, more than 6.5% of them singletons. This clonotype was counted between two and nine times. Its antigen is as yet unknown. Source: CD4+ T cells sorted from PBMCs, taken on the day of the yellow fever booster vaccination. This sequence was found in a man between 25 and 39 years old who received the YFV17D yellow fever vaccine. V and J are TRBV7-9 and TRBJ2-1, with TRBD2 identical over 9 bases. Written as DNA, the CDR3 is TGTGCCAGCAGCTTGGACGGTGTACTAGCGGGTGAGCAGTTCTTC. Translating gives CASSLDGVLAGEQFF.